One sample yielded the 21 T cell receptor beta chains listed below, sequenced in a study of T-cell reconstitution after alpha-beta-depleted transplantation in children (TCRdb year 2016). The library was generated by PCR. The sequencing machine was an Illumina HiSeq 2500. TCR library preparation used molecular barcoding, with unique molecular identifiers applied to normalize quantification of the TCRbeta repertoire. TCRdb trimmed the raw reads at Q25, called clones with MiXCR and kept productive beta chains. Records with the same CDR3 protein are collapsed into one entry carrying the most frequent genes and DNA. The sample data list roughly 400,000 distinct CDR3 sequences, and over 20% of these were observed just once. Less than 4.5% of the sample goes to the ten largest clones. The sample was PBMCs from the stem cell graft donor, taken from the stem cell graft. Receptors were obtained from a human donor who donated a stem cell graft to a child with acute myeloid leukemia.

This clonotype was detected only a few times. The rearrangement links TRBV29-1 to TRBJ2-7; TRBD1 matches at 10 bases. The CDR3 length is 12 residues. Trimming cost V 7 bases and J 5 bases; bases outside gene matches: 5. Looked up from germline, CDR1 is SQVTM and CDR2 is ANQGSEA. In DNA, the CDR3 is TGCAGCGGGTGGGACAGGGGCCACGAGCAGTACTTC. The encoded protein is CSGWDRGHEQYF.

The rearrangement uses TRBV24-1 and TRBJ2-5; possibly TRBD2 for D (6 bases). The CDR3 is 14 amino acids. V was shortened by 3 bases and J by 5 bases, with 12 bases between the two germline ends. Looked up from germline, CDR1 is KGHDR and CDR2 is SFDVKD. The CDR3 DNA reads as TGTGCCACCAGTGATCGAGCGGAGGGGGAGACCCAGTACTTC. Protein: CATSDRAEGETQYF.

This clonotype was counted ten times or more. DNA of the CDR3: TGTGCCAGCAGTTTAGGTAGCGAGGGTGAGCAGTTCTTC. Translation gives CASSLGSEGEQFF. This chain uses TRBV12-3 or TRBV12-4 with TRBJ2-1; possible D gene TRBD2, 5 bases. Trimming cost V 1 base and J 9 bases, with 10 bases left between them. This CDR3 region has 13 residues.

As concerns this clonotype: The junction departs from the called germline gene at one end, perhaps through a read error. The chain uses TRBV20-1 and TRBJ2-1; 11 bases line up with TRBD2. Germline V lookup: CDR1 DFQATT, CDR2 SNEGSKA (reference sequence). The CDR3 has 17 residues. For the CDR3, the DNA is TGCTGTGCTCCACCCGGGACTAGCGGTCGCTCCTACAATGAGCAGTTCTTC. This codes for CCAPPGTSGRSYNEQFF.

The chain recombines TRBV5-1 with TRBJ1-1; D gene uncertain. Trimming stripped 0 bases from V and 1 base from J, with 7 bases between. Germline values: CDR1 SGHRS, CDR2 YFSETQ. This CDR3 spans 14 amino acids. CDR3 sequence: CASSLDGKNTEAFF. CDR3 DNA sequence: TGCGCCAGCAGCTTGGACGGGAAGAACACTGAAGCTTTCTTT.

The V and J genes are TRBV28 and TRBJ2-5; TRBD2 matches at 8 bases. Per the germline V gene, CDR1 is MDHEN and CDR2 is SYDVKM. The CDR3 loop spans 13 amino acids. V shed 7 bases, J shed 3 bases, and the junction held 4 bases outside the gene matches. Here the CDR3 reads CASNRLAKETQYF. In DNA, the CDR3 is TGTGCCAGCAACCGACTAGCGAAAGAGACCCAGTACTTC.

The table lists this clonotype with many counts. This chain uses TRBV29-1 with TRBJ2-1; 8 positions match TRBD2. V trimming: 7 bases; J trimming: 8 bases; junction bases outside the gene matches: 10. Germline lookup yields CDR1 SQVTM and CDR2 ANQGSEA. CDR3 length: 13 residues. The CDR3 region has the DNA TGCAGCGCCACTCAACTAGCGGCGGATGAGCAGTTCTTC. Translated, it gives CSATQLAADEQFF.

In its sample, this clonotype was seen a few times. This sequence joins TRBV28 and TRBJ2-5, with 9 bases matching TRBD2. The CDR3 has 15 amino acids. After removal of 3 bases from V and 6 bases from J, the junction contained 8 bases not matched to a gene. Germline V CDR1 and CDR2: MDHEN, SYDVKM. This CDR3 reads CASSLELAGRQTQYF. CDR3 in DNA: TGTGCCAGCAGTTTGGAGCTAGCGGGACGGCAGACCCAGTACTTC.

The V call is TRBV12-3 or TRBV12-4, the J call TRBJ2-3, with D possibly being TRBD1 (6 bases). The length of the CDR3 is 14 residues. V lost 4 bases to trimming and J lost 6 bases, with 14 bases between them. CDR3 DNA: TGTGCCAGCAGTTCACAGAGAAGGGGGGATACGCAGTATTTT. It yields the protein CASSSQRRGDTQYF.

The rearrangement joins TRBV12-3 or TRBV12-4 to TRBJ2-1; D uncertain. The germline V and J ends were trimmed by 3 bases and 2 bases, with 11 bases remaining between them. This CDR3 spans 15 amino acids. CDR3 bases: TGTGCCAGCAGTTTTTTGCTTTCCACCTACAATGAGCAGTTCTTC. It yields the protein CASSFLLSTYNEQFF.

The J gene is TRBJ1-5, the V gene TRBV6-2 or TRBV6-3, with TRBD1 matching 12 bases. V trimming: 7 bases; J trimming: 0 bases; junction bases outside the gene matches: 13. Germline V lookup: CDR1 MNHEY, CDR2 SVGEGT. The CDR3 runs to 19 residues. The CDR3: CASILPGTGGRYSNQPQHF. The CDR3 coding sequence is TGTGCCAGCATTCTCCCCGGGACAGGGGGCCGATATAGCAATCAGCCCCAGCATTTT.

V is TRBV6-2 or TRBV6-3 and J is TRBJ2-3, with TRBD1 identical over 7 bases. This CDR3 spans 13 amino acids. Germline values: CDR1 MNHEY, CDR2 SVGEGT. The trim removed 7 bases at V and 11 bases at J, leaving 12 bases unmatched. The CDR3 DNA reads as TGTGCCAGCATGGACGCCGGGACAGCGAAGCAGTATTTT. The encoded protein is CASMDAGTAKQYF.

This clonotype was recorded a few times. The chain uses TRBV29-1 and TRBJ2-3, with D possibly matching TRBD1 (6 bases). The CDR3 is made up of 16 amino acids. The germline V gene encodes CDR1 SQVTM and CDR2 ANQGSEA. V gave up 4 bases and J gave up 0 bases, with 17 bases separating them. CDR3 loop: CSVGKGGVPSTDTQYF. For the CDR3, the DNA is TGCAGCGTTGGGAAAGGGGGAGTCCCTAGCACAGATACGCAGTATTTT.

In its sample, this clonotype was seen many times. The gene calls are TRBV10-1 and TRBJ1-5; the D gene is possibly TRBD1 (5 bases). CDR3 size: 13 residues. Germline values: CDR1 WNHNN, CDR2 SYGVQD (reference sequence). V lost 4 bases, J lost 3 bases, and 7 bases lay in between. In nucleotides, the CDR3 is TGCGCCAGCAGTGGAGGGGACAATCAGCCCCAGCATTTT. Its protein product is CASSGGDNQPQHF.

The chain employs TRBV7-9 and TRBJ2-7, with 8 bases fitting TRBD1. Germline CDR1 reads SEHNR; CDR2 reads FQNEAQ (reference sequence). Trimming cost V 4 bases and J 2 bases; bases outside gene matches: 7. The CDR3 covers 15 residues. The CDR3 reads CASSSNVDRAYEQYF. DNA of the CDR3: TGTGCCAGCAGCTCAAACGTGGACAGGGCCTACGAGCAGTACTTC.

This clonotype has more than one count but fewer than ten. This chain joins TRBV7-3 and TRBJ2-3; D might be TRBD1 (6 bases). Germline values: CDR1 SGHTA, CDR2 FQGTGA. The ends were cut back, 5 bases at V and 3 bases at J, with 12 bases in the middle. This CDR3 contains 14 residues. As DNA, the CDR3 is TGTGCCAGCAGCCCCGGACAGAAGACAGATACGCAGTATTTT. It translates to CASSPGQKTDTQYF.

This clonotype was detected many times. The chain uses TRBV7-6 and TRBJ2-3, with 8 bases lining up with TRBD2. Germline-derived CDR1 and CDR2 are SGHVS and FNYEAQ. This CDR3 is 16 amino acids long. V shed 3 bases, J shed 2 bases, and the junction held 7 bases outside the gene matches. The CDR3 spells CASSFTAGDPTDTQYF. In DNA, the CDR3 is TGTGCCAGCAGCTTTACAGCGGGGGACCCCACAGATACGCAGTATTTT.

This chain uses TRBV4-2 with TRBJ2-1; 11 bases align to TRBD2. Looked up from germline, CDR1 is LGHNA and CDR2 is YNFKEQ. The V segment lost 2 bases and the J segment 3 bases; nucleotides outside the gene matches: 3. The CDR3 is made up of 16 amino acids. CDR3 region: CASSQTGTSGYNEQFF. The CDR3 coding sequence is TGTGCCAGCAGCCAAACCGGGACTAGCGGCTACAATGAGCAGTTCTTC.

The V and J genes are TRBV12-3 or TRBV12-4 and TRBJ2-1; tentative D call: TRBD1 (7 bases). Trimming cost V 6 bases and J 15 bases, with 15 bases left between them. The CDR3 is made up of 11 amino acids. The CDR3 DNA follows: TGTGCCAGCAGCAACAGGGGAGGACCGTTCTTC. Protein sequence: CASSNRGGPFF.

The rearrangement joins TRBV28 to TRBJ1-4, with D possibly matching TRBD1 (5 bases). Trimming left V 5 bases short and J 4 bases short, with 11 bases between. This CDR3 has 14 residues. Germline loops: CDR1 MDHEN, CDR2 SYDVKM. The CDR3 loop is CASSMGLNNEKLFF. The CDR3 bases are TGTGCCAGCAGTATGGGGCTGAATAATGAAAAACTGTTTTTT.

This clonotype was observed many times. The chain carries TRBV20-1 and TRBJ1-5, with TRBD1 matching over 7 bases. V was pared by 4 bases and J by 2 bases, with 5 bases of the junction left unmatched. The CDR3 totals 14 residues. Germline-derived CDR1 and CDR2 are DFQATT and SNEGSKA (reference sequence). CDR3 nucleotide sequence: TGCAGTGCTATCCCGACAGGGCGCAATCAGCCCCAGCATTTT. This translates into CSAIPTGRNQPQHF.